This T cell receptor beta chain was profiled in a study of early T cells in non-severe SARS-CoV-2 infection. About the study: The authors sequenced bulk RNA from unsorted whole blood, leaving chains unpaired. The study's findings and limits: Matches to VDJdb favored anti-spike CD8 responses and missed private and CD4 specificities.

This clonotype has a count of ten or more. No antigen is known for it. Attachment of unique molecular identifiers was made to individual cDNA molecules. TCRdb re-called the 5' RACE reads through MiXCR, storing one row per CDR3 protein. The repertoire holds about 56,000 distinct CDR3 sequences, with roughly a tenth as singletons. Germline CDR1 and CDR2: LGHDT and YNNKEL (reference sequence). J gave up 8 bases and V 4 bases, and 0 bases lay outside the gene matches. The CDR3 consists of 13 residues. The sample comprised whole blood. This TCR was sampled from an adult who was a healthcare worker with PCR-confirmed SARS-CoV-2 infection or an uninfected control (not recorded which). V usage is TRBV3-1 and J usage is TRBJ1-6, with 9 bases aligning to TRBD1. Here the CDR3 reads CASSRQGDSPLHF. In DNA, the CDR3 is TGTGCCAGCAGCCGACAGGGGGATTCACCCCTCCACTTT.